The 21 T cell receptor beta chains in this list originate from one sample, sequenced in a study of blood T cell repertoires in COVID-19. Method: immunoSEQ multiplex PCR; TCRdb's copy keeps in-frame clones and lacks some. The profile shows 150,000 to 200,000 clones, 70% to 80% of them singletons. The sample taken for sequencing was peripheral blood. Source of these receptors: a woman aged 40 to 50 with COVID-19, enrolled during active disease.

V and J are TRBV9 and TRBJ1-1; D uncertain. This CDR3 spans 17 amino acids. CDR1 SGDLS and CDR2 YYNGEE come from the germline V gene. V was trimmed by 4 bases and J by 1 base, leaving 20 bases between them. CDR3 bases: TGTGCCAGCAGCCCACAAGTGATGGGCGCAGGGAACACTGAAGCTTTCTTT. Amino acids: CASSPQVMGAGNTEAFF. Looking up the rest from reference TRBV9 and TRBJ1-1 gives the full variable domain: DSGVTQTPKHLITATGQRVTLRCSPRSGDLSVYWYQQSLDQGLQFLIQYYNGEERAKGNILERFSAQQFPDLHSELNLSSLELGDSALYFCASSPQVMGAGNTEAFFGQGTRLTVV.

The gene calls are TRBV6-5 and TRBJ2-1, with TRBD2 identical over 11 bases. CDR1 and CDR2 from the germline V gene are MNHEY and SVGAGI. The CDR3 contains 15 residues. J lost 16 bases, V lost 7 bases, and 18 bases had no gene match. The chain's CDR3 is CASTPQLAGVAICFF. CDR3 DNA: TGTGCCAGCACCCCACAACTAGCGGGAGTGGCCATTTGCTTCTTC.

The chain uses TRBV15 and TRBJ1-5, with 10 bases fitting TRBD1. The CDR3 length is 14 residues. V lost 3 bases and J lost 6; bases outside the gene matches: 2. In germline, CDR1 is LNHNV, CDR2 YYDKDF (reference sequence). CDR3 DNA: TGTGCCACCAGCAGGGACAGGGGGTTTCAGCCCCAGCATTTT. This gives the protein CATSRDRGFQPQHF.

This chain joins TRBV19 and TRBJ1-3; 11 bases agree with TRBD1. J gave up 1 base and V 8 bases, and 1 base lay outside the gene matches. The CDR3 sequence is 14 residues long. CDR1 and CDR2 (germline): LNHDA, SQIVND (reference sequence). CDR3: CASGQGASGNTIYF. The DNA of the CDR3 is TGTGCCAGTGGACAGGGGGCTTCTGGAAACACCATATATTTT.

This sequence joins TRBV29-1 and TRBJ1-1; the match to TRBD1 covers 12 bases. The ends lost 7 bases at V and 0 bases at J; junction bases unmatched: 9. The germline CDR1 and CDR2 sequences are SQVTM and ANQGSEA. This CDR3 is 16 amino acids long. As DNA, the CDR3 is TGCAGCGCCGGTAGGGGACAGGGGGCGGTGAACACTGAAGCTTTCTTT. Residues: CSAGRGQGAVNTEAFF.

The chain links TRBV5-6 to TRBJ1-4; no firm D call. The CDR3 spans 14 residues. Germline V gene sequence: CDR1 SGHDT, CDR2 YYEEEE. V was shortened by 3 bases and J by 0 bases, with 6 bases between the two germline ends. CDR3: CASSYLTTNEKLFF. The CDR3 DNA sequence: TGTGCCAGCAGCTACCTAACAACTAATGAAAAACTGTTTTTT.

This clone was detected only a few times. The rearrangement joins TRBV6-1 to TRBJ2-7, with D unresolved. In germline, CDR1 is MNHNS, CDR2 SASEGT. This CDR3 contains 15 residues. V lost 0 bases, J lost 4 bases, and 13 bases lay in between. The CDR3 protein is CASSEAPYPGYEQYF. The DNA for the CDR3 is TGTGCCAGCAGTGAAGCCCCTTACCCCGGGTACGAGCAGTACTTC.

This chain joins TRBV7-9 and TRBJ2-1; possibly TRBD2 for D (6 bases). CDR1 and CDR2 from the germline V gene are SEHNR and FQNEAQ (reference sequence). The V and J ends lost 1 base and 0 bases respectively, with 13 bases between them. This CDR3 comprises 17 residues. The CDR3 here is CASSLVPSVRSYNEQFF. The CDR3 region has the DNA TGTGCCAGCAGCTTAGTTCCTAGCGTACGCTCCTACAATGAGCAGTTCTTC.

J is TRBJ1-5 and V is TRBV18, with D perhaps matching TRBD1 (5 bases). CDR1 is KGHSH and CDR2 is LQKENI in the germline V gene. The length of the CDR3 is 14 residues. Deletions cut 3 bases from V and 7 bases from J, with 13 bases between. Here the CDR3 DNA reads TGTGCCAGCTCACCGATGGAGGGGAGCCAGCCCCAGCATTTT. Its translation is CASSPMEGSQPQHF. The whole variable domain, filled in from reference TRBV18 and TRBJ1-5, reads NAGVMQNPRHLVRRRGQEARLRCSPMKGHSHVYWYRQLPEEGLKFMVYLQKENIIDESGMPKERFSAEFPKEGPSILRIQQVVRGDSAAYFCASSPMEGSQPQHFGDGTRLSIL.

CDR3 in amino acids: CASSYSIAGGPGDTQYF. CDR3 DNA sequence: TGTGCCAGCAGTTACTCCATAGCGGGGGGGCCAGGAGATACGCAGTATTTT. This rearrangement joins TRBV6-2 or TRBV6-3 to TRBJ2-3; 11 nucleotides line up with TRBD2. CDR1 is MNHEY and CDR2 is SVGEGT in the germline V gene. The CDR3 loop spans 17 amino acids. The junction had 7 bases not matched to a gene; V was cut back by 0 bases and J by 5 bases.

The chain is built from TRBV6-4 and TRBJ2-1; 12 positions agree with TRBD2. Germline CDR1 and CDR2: MRHNA and SNTAGT. Trimming cost V 1 base and J 2 bases; bases outside gene matches: 12. This CDR3 region has 20 residues. CDR3 nucleotides: TGTGCCAGCAGTGACTACTGGGGACTAGCGGGTGGTAATACCTACAATGAGCAGTTCTTC. This gives the protein CASSDYWGLAGGNTYNEQFF.

The V call is TRBV7-6, the J call TRBJ2-1; the match to TRBD2 covers 11 bases. CDR3 length: 15 residues. V lost 4 bases to trimming and J lost 6 bases; unmatched junction nucleotides: 5. CDR1 and CDR2 (germline): SGHVS, FNYEAQ. The CDR3 DNA sequence: TGTGCCAGCAGCTCCAGACTAGCGGGGTCCAATGAGCAGTTCTTC. It codes for CASSSRLAGSNEQFF.

As DNA, the CDR3 is TGTGCCAGCAGTTCCGGGGAAAACACTGAAGCTTTCTTT. Its translation is CASSSGENTEAFF. The chain combines TRBV27 with TRBJ1-1; D unresolved. The length of the CDR3 is 13 residues. CDR1 and CDR2 from the germline V gene are MNHEY and SMNVEV (reference sequence). V lost 4 bases, J lost 2 bases, and 8 bases lay in between.

The rearrangement joins TRBV5-1 to TRBJ2-1; TRBD2 agrees at 7 bases. Germline V lookup: CDR1 SGHRS, CDR2 YFSETQ. Losses at the gene ends were 0 bases for V and 4 bases for J; bases not matched to a gene: 4. The CDR3 is 15 residues long. CDR3 amino acids: CASSLGTSRYNEQFF. The CDR3 DNA is TGCGCCAGCAGCTTGGGGACTAGTAGGTACAATGAGCAGTTCTTC. Full variable domain (rest looked up from reference TRBV5-1 and TRBJ2-1): KAGVTQTPRYLIKTRGQQVTLSCSPISGHRSVSWYQQTPGQGLQFLFEYFSETQRNKGNFPGRFSGRQFSNSRSEMNVSTLELGDSALYLCASSLGTSRYNEQFFGPGTRLTVL.

The V gene is TRBV5-1, the J gene TRBJ2-2; a possible D gene is TRBD2 (5 bases). Looked up from germline, CDR1 is SGHRS and CDR2 is YFSETQ. Trimming left V 7 bases short and J 5 bases short, with 15 bases between. The CDR3 is made up of 14 amino acids. In nucleotides, the CDR3 is TGCGCCAGCGACGAGGGCCCAAGGACCGGGGAGCTGTTTTTT. This gives the protein CASDEGPRTGELFF.

The chain is built from TRBV30 and TRBJ1-4; D gene ambiguous. CDR1 is GTSNPN, CDR2 SVGIG, per germline (reference sequence). V was clipped by 2 bases and J by 4 bases, with 8 bases between them. This CDR3 has 13 amino acids. CDR3 residues: CAWSFRFNEKLFF. For the CDR3, the DNA is TGTGCCTGGAGTTTCCGGTTTAATGAAAAACTGTTTTTT.

J is TRBJ1-6 and V is TRBV18; 8 nucleotides align to TRBD1. CDR3 length: 15 residues. The germline V gene has CDR1 KGHSH and CDR2 LQKENI. Trimming removed 2 bases from V and 7 bases from J; junction bases left unmatched: 4. CDR3 nucleotides: TGTGCCAGCTCACCAACGACAGGGGTCAATTCACCCCTCCACTTT. It translates to CASSPTTGVNSPLHF.

V gene TRBV19 combines with J gene TRBJ2-7; 7 bases are shared with TRBD1. V shed 10 bases and J 3 bases; nucleotides not matched to a gene: 9. CDR1 is LNHDA, CDR2 SQIVND, per germline (reference sequence). The CDR3 runs to 13 residues. The CDR3 protein is CATSPAGGYEQYF. CDR3 in DNA: TGTGCCACCTCTCCGGCAGGGGGCTACGAGCAGTACTTC.

This clone was counted only a few times. The chain links TRBV15 to TRBJ2-7, with TRBD2 matching 7 bases. The CDR3 runs 13 residues. Germline V lookup: CDR1 LNHNV, CDR2 YYDKDF (reference sequence). Germline trimming cut 5 bases from V and 4 bases from J; bases unmatched to any gene: 5. CDR3 residues: CATSLAEDYEQYF. Here the CDR3 DNA reads TGTGCCACCAGCCTAGCGGAAGATTACGAGCAGTACTTC.

The CDR3 protein is CASSLHTSTDTQYF. Here the CDR3 DNA reads TGTGCCAGCAGCTTACATACTAGCACAGATACGCAGTATTTT. The J gene is TRBJ2-3, the V gene TRBV7-9; D unclear. Germline V gives CDR1 SEHNR, CDR2 FQNEAQ (reference sequence). The V end was cut by 2 bases, the J end by 0 bases, with 6 bases between. The CDR3 sequence is 14 residues long.

The rearrangement links TRBV6-5 to TRBJ2-5; unclear D gene. V was pared by 5 bases and J by 9 bases, with 16 bases between. Germline CDR1 reads MNHEY; CDR2 reads SVGAGI. CDR3 size: 13 residues. CDR3 in amino acids: CASSPLNRPAQYF. In DNA, the CDR3 is TGTGCCAGCAGTCCCTTGAATCGTCCGGCCCAGTACTTC.